These 16 T cell receptor beta chains were sequenced from one sample in a study of control samples from healthy donors and cancer patients. Using immunoSEQ multiplex PCR, the repertoire was profiled, and TCRdb retains in-frame clones only, with some absent. The sample carries roughly 180,000 clones, more than 85% recorded once. The sample was blood. The receptors were sampled from a woman aged 40-49 years in good health.

This chain joins TRBV7-9 and TRBJ1-2; 7 nucleotides match TRBD1. Germline assignment: CDR1 SEHNR and CDR2 FQNEAQ (reference sequence). With 3 bases clipped from V and 7 bases from J, the junction kept 2 bases outside the gene matches. This CDR3 is built from 12 residues. The CDR3 loop is CASSLGQSGYTF. For the CDR3, the DNA is TGTGCCAGCAGCTTGGGACAGTCTGGCTACACCTTC. Full variable domain (rest looked up from reference TRBV7-9 and TRBJ1-2): DTGVSQNPRHKITKRGQNVTFRCDPISEHNRLYWYRQTLGQGPEFLTYFQNEAQLEKSRLLSDRFSAERPKGSFSTLEIQRTEQGDSAMYLCASSLGQSGYTFGSGTRLTVV.

This sequence joins TRBV11-2 and TRBJ2-7; D call uncertain. Germline V gene data show CDR1 as SGHAT and CDR2 as FQNNGV. The CDR3 totals 14 residues. Trimming took off 5 bases at V and 1 base at J, with 12 bases between the two ends. Here the CDR3 reads CASSLRGRSYEQYF. The CDR3 coding sequence is TGTGCCAGCAGCCTTCGTGGCAGATCCTACGAGCAGTACTTC.

This clone has just one count. V and J are TRBV7-2 and TRBJ2-3; D is uncertain. Germline CDR1 is SGHTA and CDR2 is FQGNSA. The CDR3 spans 14 residues. Trimming took off 5 bases at V and 0 bases at J, with 9 bases between the two ends. The CDR3 is CASSPMGSTDTQYF. DNA of the CDR3: TGTGCCAGCAGCCCCATGGGGAGCACAGATACGCAGTATTTT.

The CDR3 nucleotides are TGCGCCAGCAGCCAGGAAGCAGTAGAAGCTGAAGCTTTCTTT. Translating gives CASSQEAVEAEAFF. This chain connects TRBV4-1 to TRBJ1-1; D is ambiguous. V dropped 3 bases and J dropped 6 bases, with 14 bases sitting between them. Germline V gene lookup returns CDR1 MGHRA and CDR2 YSYEKL. The CDR3 loop spans 14 amino acids.

This clone showed up just once. This sequence joins TRBV4-1 and TRBJ2-7; D unclear. Between the trimmed V and J ends, which lost 2 bases and 2 bases, there was a span of 16 bases. The germline V gene encodes CDR1 MGHRA and CDR2 YSYEKL. The CDR3 has 16 amino acids. Here the CDR3 DNA reads TGCGCCAGCAGCCAACGACCCGACGGCAGCCCCTACGAGCAGTACTTC. It encodes CASSQRPDGSPYEQYF.

The rearrangement uses TRBV10-3 and TRBJ2-3, with 7 bases that match TRBD2. This CDR3 contains 14 residues. Germline V CDR1 and CDR2: ENHRY, SYGVKD. Trimming removed 10 bases from V and 2 bases from J; junction bases left unmatched: 9. CDR3 region: CATEPSGNTDTQYF. For the CDR3, the DNA is TGTGCCACCGAACCCAGCGGGAACACAGATACGCAGTATTTT.

This sequence joins TRBV6-5 and TRBJ1-1; D might be TRBD1 (5 bases). The germline V gene has CDR1 MNHEY and CDR2 SVGAGI. This CDR3 comprises 14 residues. V was shortened by 0 bases and J by 5 bases, with 10 bases between the two germline ends. The CDR3 spells CASSYSWGGTEAFF. CDR3 DNA sequence: TGTGCCAGCAGTTACTCTTGGGGCGGAACTGAAGCTTTCTTT.

The chain joins TRBV18 to TRBJ1-3; D gene unclear. CDR1 is KGHSH and CDR2 is LQKENI in the germline V gene. This CDR3 contains 17 residues. V was pared by 0 bases and J by 0 bases, with 12 bases between. CDR3: CASSPPTSYSSGNTIYF. For the CDR3, the DNA is TGTGCCAGCTCACCACCGACCAGTTATAGCTCTGGAAACACCATATATTTT.

This clone was counted between two and nine times. The chain employs TRBV6-5 and TRBJ1-6; tentatively, D is TRBD1 (6 bases). The CDR3 has 15 amino acids. The V end lost 2 bases, the J end lost 5 bases, and 10 bases lay between the germline ends. Germline V lookup: CDR1 MNHEY, CDR2 SVGAGI. CDR3 loop: CASSYLDRDNSPLHF. In DNA, the CDR3 is TGTGCCAGCAGTTACCTGGACAGAGATAATTCACCCCTCCACTTT.

This clone was found once. The chain combines TRBV5-1 with TRBJ1-4; TRBD1 might be the D (6 bases). This CDR3 comprises 15 residues. Germline V lookup: CDR1 SGHRS, CDR2 YFSETQ. With 7 bases removed from V and 1 base from J, the gap between germline ends came to 14 bases. CDR3 in amino acids: CASQTSGVTNEKLFF. DNA for the CDR3: TGCGCCAGCCAAACTTCAGGGGTAACTAATGAAAAACTGTTTTTT.

The chain combines TRBV5-1 with TRBJ2-3; 9 bases are a match to TRBD2. The trim removed 3 bases at V and 3 bases at J, leaving 5 bases unmatched. CDR1 is SGHRS, CDR2 YFSETQ, per germline. The length of the CDR3 is 15 residues. DNA of the CDR3: TGCGCCAGCAGCTCGGCTAGCGGGGTAACAGATACGCAGTATTTT. Protein product: CASSSASGVTDTQYF.

The gene calls are TRBV7-9 and TRBJ2-1, with 12 bases aligning to TRBD1. Germline loops: CDR1 SEHNR, CDR2 FQNEAQ (reference sequence). Trimming cost V 4 bases and J 10 bases; bases outside gene matches: 5. The CDR3 length is 14 residues. The CDR3 DNA follows: TGTGCCAGCAGCTCCGGGACAGGGGGCTCGGAGCAGTTCTTC. This gives the protein CASSSGTGGSEQFF. Supplemented by reference TRBV7-9 and TRBJ2-1, the full variable domain reads DTGVSQNPRHKITKRGQNVTFRCDPISEHNRLYWYRQTLGQGPEFLTYFQNEAQLEKSRLLSDRFSAERPKGSFSTLEIQRTEQGDSAMYLCASSSGTGGSEQFFGPGTRLTVL.

CDR3 sequence: CASSYVFILARDFPAPGELFF. In DNA, the CDR3 is TGTGCCAGCAGTTACGTCTTTATACTAGCTCGTGATTTTCCTGCACCCGGGGAGCTGTTTTTT. V usage is TRBV6-2 or TRBV6-3 and J usage is TRBJ2-2; D is perhaps TRBD2 (6 bases). The CDR3 contains 21 residues. Germline V lookup: CDR1 MNHEY, CDR2 SVGEGT. Between the trimmed V and J ends, which lost 2 bases and 6 bases, there was a span of 31 bases.

The chain joins TRBV25-1 to TRBJ1-5; 11 positions agree with TRBD1. The length of the CDR3 is 14 residues. The V and J ends lost 8 bases and 6 bases, in that order; junction bases with no gene match: 6. Per germline, CDR1 MGHDK and CDR2 SYGVNS. DNA of the CDR3: TGTGCCAGCGGCGGGACAGGGGGAAGTCAGCCCCAGCATTTT. Translation gives CASGGTGGSQPQHF.

The chain joins TRBV13 to TRBJ1-2, with TRBD1 matching over 8 bases. Germline CDR1 and CDR2: PRHDT and FYEKMQ (reference sequence). The CDR3 spans 14 residues. With V trimmed by 5 bases and J by 2 bases, 4 bases remained unmatched. The CDR3 here is CASSVRQGNYGYTF. The DNA for the CDR3 is TGTGCCAGCAGCGTGAGACAGGGGAACTATGGCTACACCTTC.

The chain uses TRBV5-1 and TRBJ1-1, with TRBD1 matching 8 bases. The length of the CDR3 is 15 residues. Germline assignment: CDR1 SGHRS and CDR2 YFSETQ. V was pared by 0 bases and J by 7 bases, with 8 bases of the junction left unmatched. This CDR3 reads CASSLGHMGQDEAFF. CDR3 sequence (DNA): TGCGCCAGCAGCTTGGGACATATGGGACAGGATGAAGCTTTCTTT.